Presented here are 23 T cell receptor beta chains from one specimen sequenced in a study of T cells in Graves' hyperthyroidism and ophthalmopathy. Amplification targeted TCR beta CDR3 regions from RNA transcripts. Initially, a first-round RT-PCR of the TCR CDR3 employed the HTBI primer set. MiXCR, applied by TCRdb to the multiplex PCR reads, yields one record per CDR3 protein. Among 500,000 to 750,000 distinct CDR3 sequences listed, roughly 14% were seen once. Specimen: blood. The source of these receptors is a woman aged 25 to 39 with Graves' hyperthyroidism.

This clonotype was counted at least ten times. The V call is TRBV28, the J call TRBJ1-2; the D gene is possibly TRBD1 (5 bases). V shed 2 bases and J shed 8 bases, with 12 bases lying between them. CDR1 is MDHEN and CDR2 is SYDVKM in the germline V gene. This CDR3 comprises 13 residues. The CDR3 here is CASSLHGGWGYTF. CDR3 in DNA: TGTGCCAGCAGTTTACACGGGGGTTGGGGCTACACCTTC.

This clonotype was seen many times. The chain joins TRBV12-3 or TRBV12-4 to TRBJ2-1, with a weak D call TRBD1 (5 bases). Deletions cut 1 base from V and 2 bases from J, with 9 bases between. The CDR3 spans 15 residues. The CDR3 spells CASSLGQGAYNEQFF. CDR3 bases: TGTGCCAGCAGTTTAGGGCAGGGCGCCTACAATGAGCAGTTCTTC.

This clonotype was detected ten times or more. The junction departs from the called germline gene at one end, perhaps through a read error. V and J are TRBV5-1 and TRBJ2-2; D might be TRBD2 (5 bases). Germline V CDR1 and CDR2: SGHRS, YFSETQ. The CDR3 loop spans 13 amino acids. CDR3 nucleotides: TGTGCCAGCAGCTTAGAGGGCACCGGGGAGCTGTTTTTT. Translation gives CASSLEGTGELFF.

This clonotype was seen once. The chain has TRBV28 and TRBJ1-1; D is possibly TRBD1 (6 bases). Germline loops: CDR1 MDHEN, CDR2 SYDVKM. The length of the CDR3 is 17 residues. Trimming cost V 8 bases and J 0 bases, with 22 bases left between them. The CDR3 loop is CASRLRTGPTMNTEAFF. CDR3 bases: TGTGCCAGCCGATTGAGAACAGGGCCCACAATGAACACTGAAGCTTTCTTT.

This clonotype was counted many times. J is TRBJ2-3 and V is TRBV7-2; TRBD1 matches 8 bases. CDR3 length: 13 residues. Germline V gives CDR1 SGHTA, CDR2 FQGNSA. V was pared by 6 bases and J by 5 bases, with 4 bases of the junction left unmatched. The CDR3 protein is CASSLQGGDTQYF. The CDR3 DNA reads TGTGCCAGCAGTTTACAGGGGGGAGATACGCAGTATTTT. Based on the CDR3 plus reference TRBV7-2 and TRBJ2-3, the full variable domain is GAGVSQSPSNKVTEKGKDVELRCDPISGHTALYWYRQSLGQGLEFLIYFQGNSAPDKSGLPSDRFSAERTGGSVSTLTIQRTQQEDSAVYLCASSLQGGDTQYFGPGTRLTVL.

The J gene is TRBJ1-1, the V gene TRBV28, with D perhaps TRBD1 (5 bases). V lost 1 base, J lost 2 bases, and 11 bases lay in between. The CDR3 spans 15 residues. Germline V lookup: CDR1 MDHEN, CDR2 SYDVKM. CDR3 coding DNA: TGTGCCAGCAGTTTATCGTGGGACCTAAACACTGAAGCTTTCTTT. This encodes CASSLSWDLNTEAFF.

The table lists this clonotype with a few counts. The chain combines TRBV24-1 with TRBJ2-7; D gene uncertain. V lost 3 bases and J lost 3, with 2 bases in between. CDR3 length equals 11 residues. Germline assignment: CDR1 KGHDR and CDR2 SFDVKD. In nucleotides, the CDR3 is TGTGCCACCAGTGATGACTACGAGCAGTACTTC. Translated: CATSDDYEQYF.

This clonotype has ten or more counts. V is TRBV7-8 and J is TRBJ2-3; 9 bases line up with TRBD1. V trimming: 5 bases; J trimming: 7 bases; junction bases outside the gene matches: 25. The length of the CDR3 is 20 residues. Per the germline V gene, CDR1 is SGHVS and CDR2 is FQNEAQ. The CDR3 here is CASSPYGGQGYAPTGNTQYF. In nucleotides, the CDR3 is TGTGCCAGCAGCCCATATGGGGGACAGGGCTACGCTCCAACGGGAAATACGCAGTATTTT.

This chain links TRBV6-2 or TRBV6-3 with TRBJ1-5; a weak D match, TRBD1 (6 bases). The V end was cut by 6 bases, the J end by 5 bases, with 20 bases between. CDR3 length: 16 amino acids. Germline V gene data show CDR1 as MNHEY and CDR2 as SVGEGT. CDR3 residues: CASRVNWGAPDQPQHF. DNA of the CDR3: TGTGCCAGCAGGGTCAATTGGGGGGCGCCGGATCAGCCCCAGCATTTT.

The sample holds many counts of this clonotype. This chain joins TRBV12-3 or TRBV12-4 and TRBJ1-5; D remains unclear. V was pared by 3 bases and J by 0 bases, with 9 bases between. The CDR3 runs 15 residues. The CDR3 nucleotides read TGTGCCAGCAGTTTGAACAGCAATAGCAATCAGCCCCAGCATTTT. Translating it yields CASSLNSNSNQPQHF.

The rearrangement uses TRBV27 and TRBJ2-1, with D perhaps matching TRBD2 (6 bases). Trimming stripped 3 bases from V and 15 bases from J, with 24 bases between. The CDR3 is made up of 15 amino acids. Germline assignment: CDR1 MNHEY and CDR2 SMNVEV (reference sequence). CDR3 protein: CASSFGLERAAQRFF. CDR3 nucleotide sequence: TGTGCCAGCAGTTTTGGGTTGGAGCGGGCCGCGCAGCGGTTCTTC.

The CDR3 is CASSCYTF. DNA for the CDR3: TGTGCCAGTAGTTGCTACACCTTC. The chain has TRBV19 and TRBJ1-2; no clear D gene. The germline V gene encodes CDR1 LNHDA and CDR2 SQIVND (reference sequence). Trimming shortened V by 5 bases and J by 9 bases, and 1 base separated the two germline ends. The CDR3 totals 8 residues.

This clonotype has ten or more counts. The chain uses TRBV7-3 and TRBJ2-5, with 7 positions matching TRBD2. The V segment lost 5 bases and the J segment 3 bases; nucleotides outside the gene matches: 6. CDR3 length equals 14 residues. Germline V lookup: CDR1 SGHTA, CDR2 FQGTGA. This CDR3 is CASSALGGKETQYF. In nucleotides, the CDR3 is TGTGCCAGCAGCGCCCTCGGGGGGAAAGAGACCCAGTACTTC.

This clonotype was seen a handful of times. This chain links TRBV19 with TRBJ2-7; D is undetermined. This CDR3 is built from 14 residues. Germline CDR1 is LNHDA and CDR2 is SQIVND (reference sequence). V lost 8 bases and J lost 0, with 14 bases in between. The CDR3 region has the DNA TGTGCCAGTTCGACTGAGCTTAGCTCCTACGAGCAGTACTTC. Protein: CASSTELSSYEQYF.

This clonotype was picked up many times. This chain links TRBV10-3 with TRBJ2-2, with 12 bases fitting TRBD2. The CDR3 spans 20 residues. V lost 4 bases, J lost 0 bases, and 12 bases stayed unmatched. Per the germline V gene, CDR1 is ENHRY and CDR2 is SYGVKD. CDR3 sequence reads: CAISVRGRLAGATNTGELFF. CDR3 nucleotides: TGTGCCATCAGTGTCAGAGGGAGACTAGCGGGAGCAACGAACACCGGGGAGCTGTTTTTT.

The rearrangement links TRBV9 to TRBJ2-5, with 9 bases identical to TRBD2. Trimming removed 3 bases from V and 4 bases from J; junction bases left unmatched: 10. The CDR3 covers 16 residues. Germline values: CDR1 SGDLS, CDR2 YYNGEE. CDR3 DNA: TGTGCCAGCAGCGCAAGGGCAGCGGGAGGAAGAGAGACCCAGTACTTC. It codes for CASSARAAGGRETQYF.

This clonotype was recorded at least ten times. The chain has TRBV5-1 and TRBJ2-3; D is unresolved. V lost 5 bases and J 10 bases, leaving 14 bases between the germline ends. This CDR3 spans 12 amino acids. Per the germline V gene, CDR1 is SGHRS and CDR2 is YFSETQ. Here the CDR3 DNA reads TGCGCCAGCAGAAAAGCAAGGGAAGCGCAGTATTTT. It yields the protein CASRKAREAQYF.

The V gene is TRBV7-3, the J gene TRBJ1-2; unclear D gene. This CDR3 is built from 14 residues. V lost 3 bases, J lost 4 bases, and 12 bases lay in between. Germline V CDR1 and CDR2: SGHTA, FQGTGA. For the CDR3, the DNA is TGTGCCAGCAGCTTGGACCCGGTGGTCTATGGCTACACCTTC. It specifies CASSLDPVVYGYTF.

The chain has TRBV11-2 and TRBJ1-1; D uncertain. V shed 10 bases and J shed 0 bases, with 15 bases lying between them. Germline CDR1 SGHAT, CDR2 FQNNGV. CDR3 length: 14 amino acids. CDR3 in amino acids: CAISDPTLNTEAFF. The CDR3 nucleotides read TGTGCCATCAGTGACCCAACTCTGAACACTGAAGCTTTCTTT.

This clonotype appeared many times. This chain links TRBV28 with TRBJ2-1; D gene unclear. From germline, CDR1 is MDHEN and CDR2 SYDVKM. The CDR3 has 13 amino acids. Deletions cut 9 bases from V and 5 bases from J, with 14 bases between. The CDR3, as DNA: TGTGCCAGTATTAGTGGCGGTCACAATGAGCAGTTCTTC. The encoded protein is CASISGGHNEQFF.

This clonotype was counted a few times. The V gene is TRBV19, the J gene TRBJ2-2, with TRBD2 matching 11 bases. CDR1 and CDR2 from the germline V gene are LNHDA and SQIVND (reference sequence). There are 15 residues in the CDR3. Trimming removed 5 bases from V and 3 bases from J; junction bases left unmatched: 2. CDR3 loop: CASSYSGRDTGELFF. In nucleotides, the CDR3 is TGTGCCAGTAGTTATAGCGGGAGGGACACCGGGGAGCTGTTTTTT.

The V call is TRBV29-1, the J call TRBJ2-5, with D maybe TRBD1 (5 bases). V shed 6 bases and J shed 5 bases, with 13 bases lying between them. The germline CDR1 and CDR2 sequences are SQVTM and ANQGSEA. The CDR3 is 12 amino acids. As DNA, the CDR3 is TGCAGCGTCAACTCAGGGCAGGAGACCCAGTACTTC. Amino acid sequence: CSVNSGQETQYF.

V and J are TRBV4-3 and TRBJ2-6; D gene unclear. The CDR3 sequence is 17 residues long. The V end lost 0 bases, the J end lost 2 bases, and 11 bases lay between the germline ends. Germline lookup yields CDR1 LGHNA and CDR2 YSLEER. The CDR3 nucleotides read TGCGCCAGCAGCCAAGAACGAGTAAGGCCTGGGGCCAACGTCCTGACTTTC. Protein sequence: CASSQERVRPGANVLTF.